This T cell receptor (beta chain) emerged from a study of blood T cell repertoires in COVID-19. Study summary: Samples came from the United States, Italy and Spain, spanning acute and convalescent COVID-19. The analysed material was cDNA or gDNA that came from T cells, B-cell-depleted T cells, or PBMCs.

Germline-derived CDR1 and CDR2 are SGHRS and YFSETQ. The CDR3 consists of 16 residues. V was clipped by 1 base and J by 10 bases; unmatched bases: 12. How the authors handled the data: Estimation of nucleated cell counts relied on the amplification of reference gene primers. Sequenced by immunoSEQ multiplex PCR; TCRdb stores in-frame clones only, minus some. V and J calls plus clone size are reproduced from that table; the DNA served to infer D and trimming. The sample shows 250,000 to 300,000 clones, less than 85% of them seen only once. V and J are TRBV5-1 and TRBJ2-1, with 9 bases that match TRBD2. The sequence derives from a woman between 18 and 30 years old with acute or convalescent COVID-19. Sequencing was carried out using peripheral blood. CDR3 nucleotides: TGCGCCAGCAGCTTGAGTGCGGGAGGGGGGCAATGGGAGCAGTTCTTC. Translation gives CASSLSAGGGQWEQFF.